This is a list of T cell receptor beta chains from one sample in a study of T cell changes during pregnancy in multiple sclerosis. Here immunoSEQ multiplex PCR was the method, and the copy in TCRdb shows in-frame clones only, minus some. The sample carries fewer than 140,000 clones, about 89% recorded once. Sequencing was performed on peripheral blood, taken before pregnancy. Receptors were obtained from a female donor with multiple sclerosis, enrolled in a pregnancy study. Both conserved end residues are part of each CDR3. D genes are given only for firm matches. Clone size appears in some rows only: once, few, many, or a class for an expanded clone.

d_gene	v_gene	abundance	j_gene	CDR3nt	CDR3aa
TRBD2	TRBV5-1	-	TRBJ2-7	TGCGCCAGCAGTCGGGTAAAACGGGAGGACGAGCAGTACTTC	CASSRVKREDEQYF
-	TRBV7-3	-	TRBJ2-1	TGTGCCAGCAGCTTATTGAGTAGCGGATACAATGAGCAGTTCTTC	CASSLLSSGYNEQFF
TRBD1	TRBV29-1	-	TRBJ2-1	TGCAGCGTTGGGAGACAGGGAACCTACAATGAGCAGTTCTTC	CSVGRQGTYNEQFF
-	TRBV6-1	-	TRBJ2-5	TGTGCCAGCAGTGAAATTCCTAGCGGAGGGGGAGAGACCCAGTACTTC	CASSEIPSGGGETQYF
TRBD1	TRBV6-5	-	TRBJ1-4	TGTGCCAGCAGGCCGGGACAGGGGAATAATGAAAAACTGTTTTTT	CASRPGQGNNEKLFF
TRBD2	TRBV2	once	TRBJ2-7	TGTGCCAGCAGTGGGACTAGCGGGATCTCCTACGAGCAGTACTTC	CASSGTSGISYEQYF
TRBD2	TRBV19	once	TRBJ2-7	TGTGCCAGTAGGTCCAGCGGGGAGACCTACGAGCAGTACTTC	CASRSSGETYEQYF
TRBD2	TRBV4-3	-	TRBJ2-6	TGCGCCAGCAGTCAATTAGCGGGGAGGGGCTCTGGGGCCAACGTCCTGACTTTC	CASSQLAGRGSGANVLTF
TRBD2	TRBV4-1	-	TRBJ2-5	TGCGCCAGCAGCCAAGAGAGCGGGGGGCACGGGGAGACCCAGTACTTC	CASSQESGGHGETQYF
-	TRBV13	-	TRBJ2-7	TGTGCCAGCAGCTTAACAGGGACCTACGAGCAGTACTTC	CASSLTGTYEQYF